This is a list of T cell receptor beta chains from one sample in a study of blood T cell repertoires in COVID-19. Method: immunoSEQ multiplex PCR; TCRdb's copy keeps in-frame clones and lacks some. The sample yields some 170,000 clones, about nine tenths seen once. The sequenced sample was peripheral blood. The receptor source for this set is a woman in her 50s with acute or convalescent COVID-19. CDR3s include the opening cysteine and the closing phenylalanine or tryptophan. The D gene is left open where the match is weak. Part of the rows lack a size; the others show once, few, many or a class for expanded clones.

-	TRBV7-2	TRBJ2-7	-	15	CASSPPDSNSYEQYF	TGTGCCAGCAGCCCCCCGGACTCTAACTCCTACGAGCAGTACTTC
-	TRBV13	TRBJ1-5	-	13	CASSSHGNQPQHF	TGTGCCAGCAGCTCCCATGGCAATCAGCCCCAGCATTTT
-	TRBV29-1	TRBJ2-5	-	12	CSALDGEETQYF	TGCAGCGCCTTAGACGGAGAAGAGACCCAGTACTTC
-	TRBV3-1/TRBV3-2	TRBJ2-1	-	13	CASSPGTSTEQFF	TGTGCCAGCAGTCCCGGGACAAGTACAGAGCAGTTCTTC
-	TRBV4-3	TRBJ2-2	-	16	CASSPTPIQNTGELFF	TGCGCCAGCAGCCCGACTCCGATCCAGAACACCGGGGAGCTGTTTTTT
few	TRBV7-2	TRBJ2-1	TRBD2	14	CASSTSGPYNEQFF	TGTGCCAGCAGCACTAGCGGGCCGTACAATGAGCAGTTCTTC
-	TRBV30	TRBJ1-6	-	13	CACPDRNNSPLHF	TGTGCCTGCCCGGACAGAAATAATTCACCCCTCCACTTT
once	TRBV3-1/TRBV3-2	TRBJ2-5	TRBD2	15	CASSPGLAGARTQYF	TGTGCCAGCAGCCCGGGACTAGCGGGGGCACGGACCCAGTACTTC
-	TRBV5-1	TRBJ2-3	-	14	CASSLQGLTDTQYF	TGCGCCAGCAGCCTGCAGGGTTTGACAGATACGCAGTATTTT
-	TRBV7-2	TRBJ2-7	-	14	CASSLGQISYEQYF	TGTGCCAGCAGCTTAGGGCAGATCTCCTACGAGCAGTACTTC
-	TRBV29-1	TRBJ1-1	-	15	CSVEVDINRPTEAFF	TGCAGCGTTGAAGTGGACATAAACCGGCCCACTGAAGCTTTCTTT
-	TRBV11-3	TRBJ2-3	-	14	CASSYRGGTDTQYF	TGTGCCAGCAGCTATCGGGGAGGCACAGATACGCAGTATTTT
-	TRBV28	TRBJ2-3	TRBD2	16	CASSQGAGGATDTQYF	TGTGCCAGCAGTCAAGGGGCGGGGGGTGCGACAGATACGCAGTATTTT
once	TRBV19	TRBJ1-5	TRBD1	15	CASSSGTGTGQPQHF	TGTGCCAGTAGCTCCGGGACAGGGACGGGGCAGCCCCAGCATTTT
-	TRBV3-1/TRBV3-2	TRBJ1-1	-	14	CASSQGGGRIEAFF	TGTGCCAGCAGCCAAGGGGGAGGCAGGATAGAAGCTTTCTTT
-	TRBV18	TRBJ1-2	TRBD1	15	CASSPSQGALYGYTF	TGTGCCAGCTCACCATCACAGGGGGCCCTCTATGGCTACACCTTC
many	TRBV7-9	TRBJ1-1	-	16	CASSLWQGMGNTEAFF	TGTGCCAGCAGCTTATGGCAGGGAATGGGGAACACTGAAGCTTTCTTT
-	TRBV25-1	TRBJ1-2	TRBD1	14	CASSEQWTGAGYTF	TGTGCCAGCAGTGAACAATGGACAGGGGCAGGCTACACCTTC
few	TRBV3-1/TRBV3-2	TRBJ2-5	-	14	CASSHEDRGETQYF	TGTGCCAGCAGCCACGAAGATAGGGGGGAGACCCAGTACTTC
-	TRBV9	TRBJ1-2	TRBD1	17	CASSPVIGKDRGQGYTF	TGTGCCAGCAGCCCCGTAATCGGAAAAGACAGGGGGCAGGGCTACACCTTC
-	TRBV7-9	TRBJ2-3	TRBD1	14	CASRRQGVTDTQYF	TGTGCCAGCAGGAGACAGGGGGTCACAGATACGCAGTATTTT
-	TRBV5-8	TRBJ2-7	-	14	CASRGYIGAYEQYF	TGTGCCAGCAGGGGTTACATAGGGGCCTACGAGCAGTACTTC
-	TRBV18	TRBJ1-1	-	14	CASSRGERGLEAFF	TGTGCCAGCTCGCGGGGCGAAAGGGGCTTAGAGGCTTTCTTT
-	TRBV6-2/TRBV6-3	TRBJ2-3	TRBD2	16	CASSYGAGDLTDTQYF	TGTGCCAGCAGTTACGGAGCGGGAGATTTAACAGATACGCAGTATTTT
-	TRBV18	TRBJ2-7	TRBD1	15	CASSGGTGPEYEQYF	TGTGCCAGCTCAGGGGGGACAGGTCCTGAATACGAGCAGTACTTC
-	TRBV19	TRBJ1-3	-	16	CASSIDRLGPGNTIYF	TGTGCCAGTAGTATAGATCGGCTGGGGCCTGGAAACACCATATATTTT
-	TRBV10-2	TRBJ1-2	-	12	CASTGTNYGYTF	TGCGCCAGTACAGGGACTAACTATGGCTACACCTTC
-	TRBV3-1/TRBV3-2	TRBJ2-5	-	15	CASSQAPEGQETQYF	TGTGCCAGCAGCCAGGCACCAGAGGGCCAAGAGACCCAGTACTTC
-	TRBV7-6	TRBJ2-1	-	17	CASSHGQGPLVYNEQFF	TGTGCCAGCAGCCATGGGCAGGGCCCCCTAGTTTACAATGAGCAGTTCTTC
once	TRBV30	TRBJ1-6	-	16	CAWSGWGIGGKSPLHF	TGTGCCTGGAGTGGCTGGGGCATCGGAGGGAAATCACCCCTCCACTTT
-	TRBV6-5	TRBJ2-5	-	15	CASSYSPSAQETQYF	TGTGCCAGCAGTTACTCCCCTAGCGCTCAAGAGACCCAGTACTTC
-	TRBV6-6	TRBJ1-2	-	13	CASSYGGEYGYTF	TGTGCCAGCAGTTACGGGGGGGAATATGGCTACACCTTC
-	TRBV2	TRBJ2-3	TRBD2	15	CASRLAGGSTDTQYF	TGTGCCAGCAGACTAGCGGGGGGGAGCACAGATACGCAGTATTTT
-	TRBV11-2	TRBJ1-2	TRBD1	14	CASSSTTGGSGYTF	TGTGCCAGCAGCTCAACAACAGGGGGCTCTGGCTACACCTTC
-	TRBV11-2	TRBJ1-2	TRBD1	15	CASSPRGQAFLGYTF	TGTGCCAGCAGCCCTCGGGGACAGGCGTTCCTTGGCTACACCTTC
-	TRBV6-4	TRBJ2-5	-	17	CASSARIPGQLKETQYF	TGTGCCAGCAGTGCCCGAATTCCAGGACAGCTAAAAGAGACCCAGTACTTC
-	TRBV30	TRBJ2-7	-	13	CACRSVSSYEQYF	TGTGCCTGCCGGTCTGTGAGCTCCTACGAGCAGTACTTC
-	TRBV18	TRBJ1-5	-	13	CASSDSYNQPQHF	TGTGCCAGCAGTGACAGCTACAATCAGCCCCAGCATTTT
once	TRBV11-2	TRBJ2-1	-	17	CASSFGDSVRSYNEQFF	TGTGCCAGCAGCTTCGGGGACTCCGTACGCTCCTACAATGAGCAGTTCTTC
-	TRBV12-3/TRBV12-4	TRBJ2-1	-	12	CASSPTRNEQFF	TGTGCCAGCAGTCCGACTAGGAATGAGCAGTTCTTC
-	TRBV5-1	TRBJ1-1	TRBD1	14	CASSFRTGDTEAFF	TGCGCCAGCAGCTTCCGAACAGGGGACACTGAAGCTTTCTTT
-	TRBV2	TRBJ1-1	-	12	CASSDLSAEAFF	TGTGCCAGCAGTGATTTATCGGCTGAAGCTTTCTTT
-	TRBV4-3	TRBJ1-2	TRBD1	16	CASNPSRGEQNYGYTF	TGCGCCAGCAACCCTAGCAGGGGGGAACAAAACTATGGCTACACCTTC
-	TRBV28	TRBJ1-1	-	12	CASSLQRTDPFF	TGTGCCAGCAGTTTGCAAAGGACAGACCCTTTCTTT
-	TRBV5-1	TRBJ1-1	TRBD1	16	CASSLAPQGAWTEAFF	TGCGCCAGCAGCTTGGCGCCACAGGGGGCTTGGACTGAAGCTTTCTTT